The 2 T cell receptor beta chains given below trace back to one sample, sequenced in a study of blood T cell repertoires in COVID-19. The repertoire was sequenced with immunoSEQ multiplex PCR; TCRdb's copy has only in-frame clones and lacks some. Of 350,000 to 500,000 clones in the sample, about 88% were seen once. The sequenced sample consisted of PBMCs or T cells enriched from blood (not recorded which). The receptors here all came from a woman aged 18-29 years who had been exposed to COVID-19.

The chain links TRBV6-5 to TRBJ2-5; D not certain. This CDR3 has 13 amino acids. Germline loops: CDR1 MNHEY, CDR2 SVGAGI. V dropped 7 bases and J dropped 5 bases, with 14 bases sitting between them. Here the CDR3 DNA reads TGTGCCAGCACCCTCCCGGGTGGCGAGACCCAGTACTTC. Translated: CASTLPGGETQYF.

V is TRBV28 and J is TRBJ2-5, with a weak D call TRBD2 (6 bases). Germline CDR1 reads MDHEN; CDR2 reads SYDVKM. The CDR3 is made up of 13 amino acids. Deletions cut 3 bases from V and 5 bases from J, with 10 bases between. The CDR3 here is CASSFQGGETQYF. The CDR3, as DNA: TGTGCCAGCAGTTTCCAGGGAGGTGAGACCCAGTACTTC.